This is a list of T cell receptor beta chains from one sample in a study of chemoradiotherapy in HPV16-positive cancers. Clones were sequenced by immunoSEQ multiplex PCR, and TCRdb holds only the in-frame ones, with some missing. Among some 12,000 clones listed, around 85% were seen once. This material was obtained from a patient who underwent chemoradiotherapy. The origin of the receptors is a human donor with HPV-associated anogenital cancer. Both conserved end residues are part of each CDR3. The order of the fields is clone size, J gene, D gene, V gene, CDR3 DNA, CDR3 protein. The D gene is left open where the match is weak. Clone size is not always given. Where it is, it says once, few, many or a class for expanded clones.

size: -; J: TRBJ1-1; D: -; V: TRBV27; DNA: TGTGCCAGCTATCAGGGTGGCACTGAAGCTTTCTTT; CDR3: CASYQGGTEAFF
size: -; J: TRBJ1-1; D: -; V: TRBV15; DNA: TGTGCCACCAGCAGAGATTGGCAGGGGTTGGTGAGGGCTGAAGCTTTCTTT; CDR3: CATSRDWQGLVRAEAFF
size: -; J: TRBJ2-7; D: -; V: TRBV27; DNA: TGTGCCAGCGGAACCTATACAGAGAACTCCTACGAGCAGTACTTC; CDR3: CASGTYTENSYEQYF
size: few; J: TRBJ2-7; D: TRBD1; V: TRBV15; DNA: TGTGCCACCAGCAGGACAGGGCCAAGCTCCTACGAGCAGTACTTC; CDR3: CATSRTGPSSYEQYF
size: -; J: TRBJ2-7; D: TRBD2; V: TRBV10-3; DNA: TGTGCCATCAGTGACCTAGCGGGGGGGCCCTACGAGCAGTACTTC; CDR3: CAISDLAGGPYEQYF
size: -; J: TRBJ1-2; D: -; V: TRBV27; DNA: TGTGCCAGCAGTTTCGTGGGGGCTGGTGGCTACACCTTC; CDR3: CASSFVGAGGYTF
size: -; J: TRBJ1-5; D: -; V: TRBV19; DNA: TGTGCCAGTAGTGTGTCGTCGGAATGGGAGCCCCAGCATTTT; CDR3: CASSVSSEWEPQHF
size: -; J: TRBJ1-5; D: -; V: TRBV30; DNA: TGTGCCTGGAGTGTCGCGGGGGGCGGTCAGCCCCAGCATTTT; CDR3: CAWSVAGGGQPQHF
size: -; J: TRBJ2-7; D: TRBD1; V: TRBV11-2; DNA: TGTGCCAGCAGCTTAACCCGACAGGGTTCGTACGAGCAGTACTTC; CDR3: CASSLTRQGSYEQYF
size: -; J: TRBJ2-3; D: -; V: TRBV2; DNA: TGTGCCAGCAGTGTCATCTCCACAGATACGCAGTATTTT; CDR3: CASSVISTDTQYF
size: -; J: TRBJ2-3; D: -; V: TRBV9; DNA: TGTGCCAGCAGCCACGGGGCGGTTCTGGGCACAGATACGCAGTATTTT; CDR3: CASSHGAVLGTDTQYF
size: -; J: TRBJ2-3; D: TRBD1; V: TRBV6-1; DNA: TGTGCCAGCAGTGAATCGGTTCGGGACAGGGAAACAGATACGCAGTATTTT; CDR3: CASSESVRDRETDTQYF
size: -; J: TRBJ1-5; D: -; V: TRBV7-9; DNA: TGTGCCAGCAGCTTACTGGAGAGCAATCAGCCCCAGCATTTT; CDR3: CASSLLESNQPQHF
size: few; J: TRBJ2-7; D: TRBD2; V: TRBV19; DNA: TGTGCCAGTAGTATTTCGGCGGGGGGTTACGAGCAGTACTTC; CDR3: CASSISAGGYEQYF
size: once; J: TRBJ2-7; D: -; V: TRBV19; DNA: TGTGCCAGTAGTAAGGCCTTCGACTTGGGCTACGAGCAGTACTTC; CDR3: CASSKAFDLGYEQYF
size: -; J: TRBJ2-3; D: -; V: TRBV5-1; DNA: TGCGCCAGCAGCTCGGACCAACCTACGCAGTATTTT; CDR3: CASSSDQPTQYF
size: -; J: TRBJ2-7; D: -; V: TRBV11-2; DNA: TGTGCCAGTAAACTGGGGAGCTACGAGCAGTACTTC; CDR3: CASKLGSYEQYF
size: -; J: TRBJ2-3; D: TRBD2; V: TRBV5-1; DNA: TGCGCCAGCAGGGCTAGCGGGGGATTAAGCACAGATACGCAGTATTTT; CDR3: CASRASGGLSTDTQYF
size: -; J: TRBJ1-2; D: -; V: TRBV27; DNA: TGTGCCAGCAGTTTAACGAATTCTCCCTATGGCTACACCTTC; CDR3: CASSLTNSPYGYTF
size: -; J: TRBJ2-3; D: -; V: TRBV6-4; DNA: TGTGCCAGCAGTGAGACTGGAGACGCAGATACGCAGTATTTT; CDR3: CASSETGDADTQYF
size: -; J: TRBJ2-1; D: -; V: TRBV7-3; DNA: TGTGCCAGCAGCTCCTACTCAACCTCCTACAATGAGCAGTTCTTC; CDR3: CASSSYSTSYNEQFF
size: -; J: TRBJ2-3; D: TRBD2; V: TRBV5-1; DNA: TGCGCCAGCAGCCCCGGACTAGCGTCAGATACGCAGTATTTT; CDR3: CASSPGLASDTQYF
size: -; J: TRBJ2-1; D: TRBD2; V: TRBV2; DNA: TGTGCCAGCAGACTAGCGGCCTTATCCTACAATGAGCAGTTCTTC; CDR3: CASRLAALSYNEQFF
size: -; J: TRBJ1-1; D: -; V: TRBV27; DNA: TGTGCCAGCAGTCTAGGGGTACGGTCTGAAGCTTTCTTT; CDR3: CASSLGVRSEAFF